This passage covers 4 T cell receptor beta chains from one sample sequenced in a study of blood T cell repertoires in COVID-19. Libraries were prepared by immunoSEQ multiplex PCR; TCRdb keeps only in-frame clonotypes and omits some of them. The sample has hundreds of thousands of clones; about nine tenths are singletons. Sequencing was done on a sample of peripheral blood. The receptors stem from a woman in her seventies with COVID-19, enrolled during active disease.

The chain joins TRBV7-2 to TRBJ2-3; 8 bases agree with TRBD2. J lost 9 bases, V lost 5 bases, and 10 bases had no gene match. This CDR3 contains 14 residues. Germline assignment: CDR1 SGHTA and CDR2 FQGNSA. For the CDR3, the DNA is TGTGCCAGCAGCCTTTCAAGCGGGGGTAGCACGCAGTATTTT. Translated, it gives CASSLSSGGSTQYF.

J is TRBJ1-6 and V is TRBV5-6, with TRBD1 identical over 9 bases. CDR3 length: 17 residues. Trimming at V came to 4 bases and at J to 0 bases, leaving 5 bases not matched to a gene. From germline, CDR1 is SGHDT and CDR2 YYEEEE. In DNA form, the CDR3 reads TGTGCCAGCAGCCTAAGACAGGGGGGCTCCTATAATTCACCCCTCCACTTT. Its translation is CASSLRQGGSYNSPLHF.

V gene TRBV5-6 combines with J gene TRBJ2-4; D may be TRBD2 (6 bases). Trimming stripped 0 bases from V and 7 bases from J, with 17 bases between. In germline, CDR1 is SGHDT, CDR2 YYEEEE. The CDR3 covers 16 residues. CDR3: CASSLAGGGLSNIQYF. The CDR3 coding sequence is TGTGCCAGCAGCTTGGCCGGGGGAGGATTGTCGAACATTCAGTACTTC.

This clone was recorded only once. Other nucleotide sequences from this sample produce the same CDR3. This rearrangement joins TRBV18 to TRBJ2-7; D is possibly TRBD2 (6 bases). Trimming stripped 3 bases from V and 4 bases from J, with 13 bases between. Germline CDR1 is KGHSH and CDR2 is LQKENI. This CDR3 contains 14 residues. The CDR3 reads CASSPSTGTYEQYF. CDR3 in DNA: TGTGCCAGCTCACCTTCGACGGGGACTTACGAGCAGTACTTC. Together with reference TRBV18 and TRBJ2-7, the CDR3 gives the full variable domain: NAGVMQNPRHLVRRRGQEARLRCSPMKGHSHVYWYRQLPEEGLKFMVYLQKENIIDESGMPKERFSAEFPKEGPSILRIQQVVRGDSAAYFCASSPSTGTYEQYFGPGTRLTVT.